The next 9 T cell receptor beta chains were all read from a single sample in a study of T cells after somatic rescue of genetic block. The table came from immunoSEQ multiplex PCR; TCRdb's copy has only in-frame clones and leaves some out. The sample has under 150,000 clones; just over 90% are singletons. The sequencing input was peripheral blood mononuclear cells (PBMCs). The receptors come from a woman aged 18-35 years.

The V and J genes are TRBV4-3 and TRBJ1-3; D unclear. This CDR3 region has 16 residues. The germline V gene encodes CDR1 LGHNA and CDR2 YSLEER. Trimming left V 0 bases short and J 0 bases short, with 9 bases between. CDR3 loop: CASSQDRGFSGNTIYF. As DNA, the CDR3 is TGCGCCAGCAGCCAAGATCGGGGATTCTCTGGAAACACCATATATTTT.

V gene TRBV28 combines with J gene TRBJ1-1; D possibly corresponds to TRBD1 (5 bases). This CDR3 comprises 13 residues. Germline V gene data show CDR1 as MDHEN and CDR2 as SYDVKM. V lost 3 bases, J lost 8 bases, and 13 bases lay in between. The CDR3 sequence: CASSLTAGQEAFF. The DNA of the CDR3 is TGTGCCAGCAGTTTGACGGCCGGACAAGAAGCTTTCTTT.

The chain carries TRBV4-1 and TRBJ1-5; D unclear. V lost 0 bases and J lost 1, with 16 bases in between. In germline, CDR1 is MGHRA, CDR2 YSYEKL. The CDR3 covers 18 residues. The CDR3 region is CASSQDAPAGTSNQPQHF. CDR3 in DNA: TGCGCCAGCAGCCAAGACGCCCCGGCGGGAACCAGCAATCAGCCCCAGCATTTT.

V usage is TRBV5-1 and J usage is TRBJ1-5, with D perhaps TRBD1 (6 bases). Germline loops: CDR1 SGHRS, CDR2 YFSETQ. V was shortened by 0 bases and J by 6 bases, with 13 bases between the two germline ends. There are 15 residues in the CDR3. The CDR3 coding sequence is TGCGCCAGCAGCTTGGAGGGGGAAGTCGGTCAGCCCCAGCATTTT. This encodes CASSLEGEVGQPQHF. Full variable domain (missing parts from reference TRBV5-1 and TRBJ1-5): KAGVTQTPRYLIKTRGQQVTLSCSPISGHRSVSWYQQTPGQGLQFLFEYFSETQRNKGNFPGRFSGRQFSNSRSEMNVSTLELGDSALYLCASSLEGEVGQPQHFGDGTRLSIL.

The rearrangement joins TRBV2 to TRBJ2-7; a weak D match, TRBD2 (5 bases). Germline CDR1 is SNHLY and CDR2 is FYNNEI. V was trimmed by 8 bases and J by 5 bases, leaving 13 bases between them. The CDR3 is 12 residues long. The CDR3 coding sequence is TGTGCCAGCCTTGTGAGGGCACACGAGCAGTACTTC. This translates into CASLVRAHEQYF.

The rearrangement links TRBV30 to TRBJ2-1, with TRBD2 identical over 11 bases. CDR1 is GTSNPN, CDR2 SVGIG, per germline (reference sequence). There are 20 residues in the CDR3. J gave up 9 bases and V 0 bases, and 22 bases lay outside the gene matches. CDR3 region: CAWSVQFPEGTSGGYGEQFF. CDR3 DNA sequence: TGTGCCTGGAGTGTACAATTTCCCGAGGGAACTAGCGGGGGTTACGGTGAGCAGTTCTTC.

The CDR3 protein is CATRGAGGPSDTQYF. DNA of the CDR3: TGTGCCACCAGGGGAGCGGGGGGGCCGTCAGATACGCAGTATTTT. This chain connects TRBV15 to TRBJ2-3; 10 bases agree with TRBD2. Germline V lookup: CDR1 LNHNV, CDR2 YYDKDF (reference sequence). This CDR3 spans 15 amino acids. V gave up 6 bases and J gave up 4 bases; unmatched junction bases: 7.

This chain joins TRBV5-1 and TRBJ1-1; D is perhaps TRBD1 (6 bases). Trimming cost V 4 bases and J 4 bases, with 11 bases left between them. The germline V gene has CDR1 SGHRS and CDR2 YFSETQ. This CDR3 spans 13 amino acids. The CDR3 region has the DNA TGCGCCAGCAGCCCCAGGGGAGGCACTGAAGCTTTCTTT. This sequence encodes CASSPRGGTEAFF.

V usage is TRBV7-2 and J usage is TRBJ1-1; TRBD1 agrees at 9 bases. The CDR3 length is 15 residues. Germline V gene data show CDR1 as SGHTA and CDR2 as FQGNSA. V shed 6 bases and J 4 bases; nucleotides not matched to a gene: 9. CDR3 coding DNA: TGTGCCAGCAGACGGAAGGGACAGGGAATCACTGAAGCTTTCTTT. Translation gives CASRRKGQGITEAFF. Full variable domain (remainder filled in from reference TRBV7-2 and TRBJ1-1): GAGVSQSPSNKVTEKGKDVELRCDPISGHTALYWYRQSLGQGLEFLIYFQGNSAPDKSGLPSDRFSAERTGGSVSTLTIQRTQQEDSAVYLCASRRKGQGITEAFFGQGTRLTVV.